A selection of T cell receptor beta chains follows, all from one sample in a study of blood T cells in healthy people across ages. TCRdb processed the 5' RACE reads anew with MiXCR; each CDR3 protein has one entry. The sample lists roughly 1.5 million distinct CDR3 sequences, about 42% seen once, with 4% in the top ten. The sample taken for sequencing was blood. These receptors were taken from a woman between 18 and 30 years old in good health. The CDR3 runs from the conserved cysteine through the conserved F or W. A D gene is named only where the DNA matches it firmly. Clone size is not always given. Where it is, it says once, few, many or a class for expanded clones.

D,V,size,J,DNA,CDR3
-,TRBV4-2,-,TRBJ2-7,TGTGCCAGCAGCCAAGTACGGAGCGTTTCGCCTATCAATGAGCAGTACTTC,CASSQVRSVSPINEQYF
TRBD1,TRBV25-1,few,TRBJ1-2,TGTGCCAGCAGCGGGGGGGACAGGGCTAAGGGCTACACCTTC,CASSGGDRAKGYTF
TRBD1,TRBV28,-,TRBJ1-2,TGTGCCAGCAGTTTAAGCGGGACAGGGATTTCGGGGGGCTACACCTTC,CASSLSGTGISGGYTF
-,TRBV20-1,many,TRBJ2-1,TGCAGTGCTATAAGGGGGTATGAGCAGTTCTTC,CSAIRGYEQFF
-,TRBV12-3/TRBV12-4,-,TRBJ1-2,TGTGCCAGCAGAGAGGGGGAGCAGGTATTTGGCTACACCTTC,CASREGEQVFGYTF
-,TRBV20-1,-,TRBJ2-7,TGCAGTGCTAGCAGCGGGCACGAGCAGTACTTC,CSASSGHEQYF
-,TRBV6-1,-,TRBJ1-2,TGTGCCAGCAGTGATCAGCTCTATGGCTACACCTTC,CASSDQLYGYTF
-,TRBV7-9,many,TRBJ2-7,TGTGCCAGCACGCCAGGACAAAGGAGCTCCTACGAGCAGTACTTC,CASTPGQRSSYEQYF
TRBD1,TRBV2,-,TRBJ1-2,TGTGCCAGCATACGGGACAGGCTTTACTATGGCTACACCTTC,CASIRDRLYYGYTF
TRBD1,TRBV7-9,-,TRBJ2-3,TGTGCCAGCAGCTTAGTGAAGGGACAGCGCACATATACGCAGTATTTT,CASSLVKGQRTYTQYF
-,TRBV29-1,-,TRBJ2-7,TGCAGCGTGGGGGGCAGGCAGTACTGCGAGCAGTACTTC,CSVGGRQYCEQYF
-,TRBV15,few,TRBJ1-1,TGTGCCACCAGCAGAGGAGCGGCAGATTACTGGAACACTGAAGCTTTCTTT,CATSRGAADYWNTEAFF
-,TRBV20-1,once,TRBJ1-5,TGCAGTGCAATACAGCGCAATCAGCCCCAGCATTTT,CSAIQRNQPQHF
-,TRBV29-1,-,TRBJ1-1,TGCAGCGCGAAAGGCTTAGGGGCAGGGAACACTGAAGCTTTCTTT,CSAKGLGAGNTEAFF
TRBD1,TRBV9,-,TRBJ2-3,TGTGCCAGCAGCGTAAAAGAGGTGGAGACAGGGCTCACAGATACGCAGTATTTT,CASSVKEVETGLTDTQYF
TRBD2,TRBV12-3/TRBV12-4,-,TRBJ2-3,TGTGCCAGCAGCCGTAGCGGGAGCAGAGATACGCAGTATTTT,CASSRSGSRDTQYF
-,TRBV21-1,-,TRBJ2-7,TGTGCCAGCAGCAAACTGATCTCCTACGAGCAGTACTTC,CASSKLISYEQYF
TRBD1,TRBV29-1,-,TRBJ2-7,TGCAGCGTTGTGTGTGGGGACAGCTACGAGCAGTACTTC,CSVVCGDSYEQYF
-,TRBV7-7,-,TRBJ2-3,TGTGCTAGCAGCGAAAGGGGAGGATGGAGTGCGCAGTATTTT,CASSERGGWSAQYF
-,TRBV3-1,-,TRBJ2-1,TGTGCCAGCAGCCAAGCTCGTCCCGGGAGTGGATACAATGAGCAGTTCTTC,CASSQARPGSGYNEQFF
-,TRBV7-6,-,TRBJ1-5,TGTGCCAGCAGCTTTGAATATAGCAATCAGCCCCAGCATTTT,CASSFEYSNQPQHF
TRBD2,TRBV20-1,-,TRBJ2-3,TGCAGTGCTTCCCGGACTAGCGGGAGTAAGTCAGATACGCAGTATTTT,CSASRTSGSKSDTQYF
-,TRBV4-1,-,TRBJ1-1,TGCGCCAGCAGCCAAAACTCGGGGGGGACCTTAGCTTTCTTT,CASSQNSGGTLAFF
TRBD2,TRBV2,-,TRBJ2-1,TGTGCCAGCAAATCGGGGGGGGCGTACAATGAGCAGTTCTTC,CASKSGGAYNEQFF
TRBD2,TRBV6-2/TRBV6-3,-,TRBJ2-1,TGTGCCAGCAGTTACTCGGGACTAGCGGGGGGGCGGAACAATGAGCAGTTCTTC,CASSYSGLAGGRNNEQFF
TRBD2,TRBV4-3,-,TRBJ2-3,TGCGCCAGCAGCCAAGGATCTAGCGGGGATACGCAGTATTTT,CASSQGSSGDTQYF
-,TRBV6-2/TRBV6-3,few,TRBJ2-3,TGTGCCAGCAGTTACCGGGACAACACAGATACGCAGTATTTT,CASSYRDNTDTQYF
-,TRBV9,few,TRBJ2-1,TGTGCCAGCAGCGCACCCTCAAGCGGTCCCGCTGGGAGCTCCTACAATGAGCAGTTCTTC,CASSAPSSGPAGSSYNEQFF
-,TRBV6-5,-,TRBJ2-1,TGTGCCACACACCGTCAGCGCTCAGGCAATGAGCAGTTCTTC,CATHRQRSGNEQFF
-,TRBV3-1,-,TRBJ1-2,TGTGCCAGCAGCCAATTAGGTTTGTTGCAGGTGAAGAAATATGGCTACACCTTC,CASSQLGLLQVKKYGYTF
-,TRBV7-9,-,TRBJ2-1,TGTGCCAGCAGCAAAGAGGGACCAAGCTCCTACAATGAGCAGTTCTTC,CASSKEGPSSYNEQFF
-,TRBV3-1,-,TRBJ2-3,TGTGCCAGCACCCCAACCGGATACACAGATACGCAGTATTTT,CASTPTGYTDTQYF
-,TRBV7-2,few,TRBJ1-1,TGTGCCAGCAGCTTGGATCAGGGTTGGGGCACTGAAGCTTTCTTT,CASSLDQGWGTEAFF
TRBD1,TRBV7-2,few,TRBJ1-2,TGTGCCAGCAGCCCCGACAGGGGTAAGGCTGGCTACACCTTC,CASSPDRGKAGYTF
-,TRBV4-1,many,TRBJ1-2,TGTGCCAGCAGCCAAGGGGATCGTAACTATGGCTACACCTTC,CASSQGDRNYGYTF
TRBD1,TRBV19,few,TRBJ1-2,TGTGCCAGTAGGGGGGACAGATTTTATGGCTACACCTTC,CASRGDRFYGYTF
TRBD1,TRBV12-5,-,TRBJ2-3,TGTGCTAGTGGTTTGACACGACAGGGTCATACGCAGTATTTT,CASGLTRQGHTQYF
TRBD1,TRBV20-1,-,TRBJ2-5,TGCAGTGCTAGACAACGATGGGACAGGGTGACTCCCATCGAGACCCAGTACTTC,CSARQRWDRVTPIETQYF
TRBD2,TRBV20-1,-,TRBJ2-1,TGCAGTGCTAGAGGGACTAGCGGGAGGTATTTGGAGCAGTTCTTC,CSARGTSGRYLEQFF
-,TRBV21-1,few,TRBJ2-1,TGTGCCAGCACTCAGCTGGGGGGGCGTTACAATGAGCAGTTCTTC,CASTQLGGRYNEQFF
-,TRBV4-3,-,TRBJ2-3,TGCGCCAGCAGCCGGACAGAATCAGATACGCAGTATTTT,CASSRTESDTQYF
-,TRBV20-1,few,TRBJ2-5,TGCAGTGCTCTCGGAGCGGTGGAGACCCAGTACTTC,CSALGAVETQYF